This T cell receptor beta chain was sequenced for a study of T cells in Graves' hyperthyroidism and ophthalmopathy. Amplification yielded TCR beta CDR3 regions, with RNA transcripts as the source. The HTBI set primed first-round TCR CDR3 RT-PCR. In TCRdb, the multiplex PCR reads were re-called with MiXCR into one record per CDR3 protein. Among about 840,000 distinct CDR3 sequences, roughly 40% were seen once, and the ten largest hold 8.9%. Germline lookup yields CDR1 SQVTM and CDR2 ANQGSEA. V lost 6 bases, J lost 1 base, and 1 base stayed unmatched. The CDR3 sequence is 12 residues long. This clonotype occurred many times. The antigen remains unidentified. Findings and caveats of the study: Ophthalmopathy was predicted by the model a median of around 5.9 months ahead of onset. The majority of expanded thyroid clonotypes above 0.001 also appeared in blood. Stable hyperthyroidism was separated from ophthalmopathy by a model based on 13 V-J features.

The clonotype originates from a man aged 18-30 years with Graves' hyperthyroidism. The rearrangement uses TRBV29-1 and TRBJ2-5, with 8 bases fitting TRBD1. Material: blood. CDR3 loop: CSVTGAQETQYF. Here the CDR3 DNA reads TGCAGCGTGACAGGGGCCCAAGAGACCCAGTACTTC.